Listed below are T cell receptor beta chains from one sample, sequenced in a study of CD8+CD57+ T cells in acquired aplastic anemia. TCRdb itself ran the reads through MiXCR, one entry per CDR3 protein. The sample has around 430,000 distinct CDR3 sequences, approximately 33% seen once. The source material was sorted CD4+, CD8+, or CD8+CD57+ T cells (not recorded which) from PBMCs. The receptor set was obtained from a human donor with aplastic anemia. Both conserved end residues are part of each CDR3. Fields, in order: J gene, clone size, V gene, D gene, CDR3 DNA, CDR3 protein. A D gene is named only where the DNA matches it firmly. Size is stated for part of the rows, as once, few or many counts, or as a class when the clone is expanded.

j_call: TRBJ1-2
clone_size: once
v_call: TRBV15
d_call: TRBD1
cdr3_nt: TGTGCCACCAGCAGCGAAACAGGGGTCTATGGCTACACCTTC
cdr3_aa: CATSSETGVYGYTF

j_call: TRBJ2-6
clone_size: NA
v_call: TRBV2
d_call: NA
cdr3_nt: TGTGCCAGCAGTCCCGCGACCTCTGGGGCCAACGTCCTGACTTTC
cdr3_aa: CASSPATSGANVLTF

j_call: TRBJ2-7
clone_size: many
v_call: TRBV5-6
d_call: NA
cdr3_nt: TGTGCCAGCAGACCGAAAGGTACCTACGAGCAGTACTTC
cdr3_aa: CASRPKGTYEQYF

j_call: TRBJ2-3
clone_size: NA
v_call: TRBV7-3
d_call: NA
cdr3_nt: TGTGCCAGCAGCTTCTCGGGACTCATGACAGATACGCAGTATTTT
cdr3_aa: CASSFSGLMTDTQYF

j_call: TRBJ1-2
clone_size: many
v_call: TRBV7-9
d_call: NA
cdr3_nt: TGTGCCAGCAGCCTCGCTGCACTAGGGACGGGAGGCTACACCTTC
cdr3_aa: CASSLAALGTGGYTF

j_call: TRBJ2-7
clone_size: NA
v_call: TRBV2
d_call: NA
cdr3_nt: TGTGCCGGCAGTGAGGGGTCGCCCGAGCAGTACTTC
cdr3_aa: CAGSEGSPEQYF

j_call: TRBJ2-7
clone_size: few
v_call: TRBV3-1
d_call: NA
cdr3_nt: TGTGCCAGCAGCCATAGGGGCCCCTACGAGCAGTACTTC
cdr3_aa: CASSHRGPYEQYF

j_call: TRBJ2-6
clone_size: once
v_call: TRBV15
d_call: NA
cdr3_nt: TGTGCCACCAGCAGAGTCGGGGCCAGGGGCTCCAACGTCCTGACTTTC
cdr3_aa: CATSRVGARGSNVLTF

j_call: TRBJ1-6
clone_size: once
v_call: TRBV15
d_call: NA
cdr3_nt: TGTGCCACCAAGGGCATGTTGAATTCACCCCTCCACTTT
cdr3_aa: CATKGMLNSPLHF

j_call: TRBJ2-3
clone_size: NA
v_call: TRBV19
d_call: TRBD2
cdr3_nt: TGTGCCAGTAGTAGTCGGGGGGGGGGCACAGATACGCAGTATTTT
cdr3_aa: CASSSRGGGTDTQYF